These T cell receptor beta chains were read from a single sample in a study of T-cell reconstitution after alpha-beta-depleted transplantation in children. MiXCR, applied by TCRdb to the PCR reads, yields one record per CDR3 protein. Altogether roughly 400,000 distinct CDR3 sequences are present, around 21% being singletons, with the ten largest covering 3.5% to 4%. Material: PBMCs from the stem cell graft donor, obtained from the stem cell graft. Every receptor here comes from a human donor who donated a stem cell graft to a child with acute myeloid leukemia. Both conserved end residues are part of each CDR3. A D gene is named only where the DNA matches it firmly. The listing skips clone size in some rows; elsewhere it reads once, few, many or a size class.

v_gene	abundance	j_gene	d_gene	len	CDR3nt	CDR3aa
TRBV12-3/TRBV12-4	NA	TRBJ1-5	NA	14	TGTGCCAGCAGTTTTACAGATCGGGCTCAGCCCCAGCATTTT	CASSFTDRAQPQHF
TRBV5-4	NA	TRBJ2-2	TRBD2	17	TGTGCCAGCAGCTACCCCTTAGCGGGAGGGGAAACCGGGGAGCTGTTTTTT	CASSYPLAGGETGELFF
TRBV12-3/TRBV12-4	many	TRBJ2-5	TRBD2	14	TGTGCCAGCAGTTTTAGCGGGAGTTCGGAGACCCAGTACTTC	CASSFSGSSETQYF
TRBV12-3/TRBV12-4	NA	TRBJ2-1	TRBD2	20	TGTGCCAGCAGTCCCGCCTTAGGGACTAGCGGGCGGAGCTCCTACAATGAGCAGTTCTTC	CASSPALGTSGRSSYNEQFF
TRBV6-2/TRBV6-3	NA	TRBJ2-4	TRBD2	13	TGTGCCAGCAGTACTAGCGGGAGAAACATTCAGTACTTC	CASSTSGRNIQYF
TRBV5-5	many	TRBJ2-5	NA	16	TGTGCCAGCAGCTTCATCTCAGGGGCGATCCAAGAGACCCAGTACTTC	CASSFISGAIQETQYF
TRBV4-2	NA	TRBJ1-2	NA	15	TGTGCCAGCAGCCAAGACTCGGACCCCCTCTATGGCTACACCTTC	CASSQDSDPLYGYTF
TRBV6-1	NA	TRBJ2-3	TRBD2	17	TGTGCCAGCAGTGGGTTTGAAGCGGGAGGCGAGGCAGATACGCAGTATTTT	CASSGFEAGGEADTQYF
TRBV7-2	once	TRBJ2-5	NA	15	TGTGCCAGCAGCTTTACCACTGATTTACAAGAGACCCAGTACTTC	CASSFTTDLQETQYF
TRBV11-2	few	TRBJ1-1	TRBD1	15	TGTGCCAGCAGCTCAACACAGGGGGCTAGGACTGAAGCTTTCTTT	CASSSTQGARTEAFF
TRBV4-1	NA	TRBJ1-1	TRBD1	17	TGCGCCAGCAGCCAAGGGTGGGACAGTTACATGAACACTGAAGCTTTCTTT	CASSQGWDSYMNTEAFF
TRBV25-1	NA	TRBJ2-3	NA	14	TGTGCCAGCAGTGAATTTTCGCTCACAGATACGCAGTATTTT	CASSEFSLTDTQYF
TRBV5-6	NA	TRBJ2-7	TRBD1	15	TGTGCCAGCAGCTTGGAGACAGGGGCTTCCTACGAGCAGTACTTC	CASSLETGASYEQYF
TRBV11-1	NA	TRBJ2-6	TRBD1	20	TGTGCCAGCAGCCATCCCGTTATTACAGGGGTCCTCTCTGGGGCCAACGTCCTGACTTTC	CASSHPVITGVLSGANVLTF
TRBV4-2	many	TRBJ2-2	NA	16	TGTGCCAGCAGCCAAGATGGCCAACCGAACACCGGGGAGCTGTTTTTT	CASSQDGQPNTGELFF
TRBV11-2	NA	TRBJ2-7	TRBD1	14	TGTGCCAGCAGCTCCGGGACAGTCCCCTACGAGCAGTACTTC	CASSSGTVPYEQYF
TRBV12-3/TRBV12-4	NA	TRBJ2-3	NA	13	TGTGCCAGCACCCGTTTACGGGCCGGTACGCAGTATTTT	CASTRLRAGTQYF
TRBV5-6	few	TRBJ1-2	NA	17	TGTGCCAGCAGCTTCGCGGCTTCTTCTCTCCTGAACTATGGCTACACCTTC	CASSFAASSLLNYGYTF
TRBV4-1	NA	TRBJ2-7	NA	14	TGCGCCAGCAGCCAAGTGGGAGTCATCAACGAGCAGTACTTC	CASSQVGVINEQYF
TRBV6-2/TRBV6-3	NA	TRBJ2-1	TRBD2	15	TGTGCCAGCAGTTACTCGCGACTAGCGTACAATGAGCAGTTCTTC	CASSYSRLAYNEQFF
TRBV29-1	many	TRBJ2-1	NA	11	TGCAGCGTTGAAGTCGGGGGTGAGCAGTTCTTC	CSVEVGGEQFF
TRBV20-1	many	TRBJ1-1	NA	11	TGCAGTGCTAGGTTCAAGACTGAAGCTTTCTTT	CSARFKTEAFF
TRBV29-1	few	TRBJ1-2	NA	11	TGCAGCGTTGAAGGGCAGACCGGCTACACCTTC	CSVEGQTGYTF
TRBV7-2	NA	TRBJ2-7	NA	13	TGTGCCAGCAGCTTAGTATTCGGCAACGAGCAGTACTTC	CASSLVFGNEQYF
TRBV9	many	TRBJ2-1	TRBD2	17	TGTGCCAGCAGCGTAAATATAGGGAGGGATCCTACAAATGAGCAGTTCTTC	CASSVNIGRDPTNEQFF
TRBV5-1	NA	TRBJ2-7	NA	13	TGCGCCAGCAGCAGGGAAAACGAATTCGAGCAGTACTTC	CASSRENEFEQYF
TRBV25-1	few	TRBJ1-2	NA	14	TGTGCCAGCAGTGATTCCGCTAGTAACTATGGCTACACCTTC	CASSDSASNYGYTF
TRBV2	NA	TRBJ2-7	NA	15	TGTGCCAGCAACAAGGACATACAGGTTTCACGCGAGCAGTACTTC	CASNKDIQVSREQYF
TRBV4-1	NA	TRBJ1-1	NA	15	TGCGCCAGCAGCCAAGATCGCGGTCAGGGTGACGGAGCTTTCTTT	CASSQDRGQGDGAFF
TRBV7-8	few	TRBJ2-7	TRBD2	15	TGTGCCAGCAGCTTGACTAGCGTCGTCTCCTACGAGCAGTACTTC	CASSLTSVVSYEQYF
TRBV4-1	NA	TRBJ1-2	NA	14	TGCGCCAGCAGCCAGGGGACTTTTTCGGATGGCTACACCTTC	CASSQGTFSDGYTF
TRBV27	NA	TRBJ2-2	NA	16	TGTGCCAGCAGTTTAATCACTAGTGGGCTTACCGGGGAGCTGTTTTTT	CASSLITSGLTGELFF
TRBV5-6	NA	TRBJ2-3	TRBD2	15	TGTGCCAGCAGCTTACTAGCGGGAGTGTCGGATACGCAGTATTTT	CASSLLAGVSDTQYF
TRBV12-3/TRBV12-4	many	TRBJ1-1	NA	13	TGTGCCAGCAGTTTAAGTCCGGACACTGAAGCTTTCTTT	CASSLSPDTEAFF
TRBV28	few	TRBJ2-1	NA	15	TGTGCCAGCAGTTTCCCCGGGAGCTCCTACAATGAGCAGTTCTTC	CASSFPGSSYNEQFF